The 10 T cell receptor beta chains below were found in one sample sequenced in a study of T-cell memory formation after mild COVID-19. From the 5' RACE reads, TCRdb called clonotypes with MiXCR, one entry per CDR3 protein. The sample contains roughly 170,000 distinct CDR3 sequences, about 18% of which appear only once. The sequenced material came from PBMCs or a T cell subset sorted from them (not recorded which). The receptors were gathered from a man younger than 30 who had mild COVID-19 (a few samples of this study predate the infection). Cell type and time point are not known.

This clonotype was found a few times. This chain connects TRBV6-2 or TRBV6-3 to TRBJ1-5; 11 positions match TRBD1. Germline CDR1 is MNHEY and CDR2 is SVGEGT. The trim removed 6 bases at V and 7 bases at J, leaving 2 bases unmatched. The CDR3 has 13 residues. The CDR3, as DNA: TGTGCCAGCAGAGGACAGGGGGCACAGCCCCAGCATTTT. Protein sequence: CASRGQGAQPQHF.

This clonotype occurred a few times. This chain uses TRBV28 with TRBJ1-2, with 7 bases fitting TRBD1. The ends lost 6 bases at V and 4 bases at J; junction bases unmatched: 5. The CDR3 covers 13 residues. CDR1 and CDR2 from the germline V gene are MDHEN and SYDVKM. The CDR3 nucleotides read TGTGCCAGCAGCTCGACAGGGACCTATGGCTACACCTTC. Its protein product is CASSSTGTYGYTF.

This sequence joins TRBV5-1 and TRBJ2-3; the D gene is possibly TRBD1 (7 bases). Germline V gives CDR1 SGHRS, CDR2 YFSETQ. The CDR3 is 15 residues long. V lost 0 bases to trimming and J lost 3 bases, with 11 bases between them. CDR3 sequence (DNA): TGCGCCAGCAGCTTGGCAGGGGGGTGGACAGATACGCAGTATTTT. Its protein product is CASSLAGGWTDTQYF.

This clonotype was detected a few times. CDR3 in DNA: TGTGCCAGCAGCTTCCTAGCGGTGAGCACAGATACGCAGTATTTT. Amino acids: CASSFLAVSTDTQYF. This chain joins TRBV7-2 and TRBJ2-3; 7 nucleotides match TRBD2. Unmatched junction bases numbered 3, after V lost 3 bases and J lost 0 bases. The CDR3 length is 15 residues. Germline loops: CDR1 SGHTA, CDR2 FQGNSA.

This clonotype was counted ten times or more. The chain employs TRBV11-2 and TRBJ2-1; D gene unclear. The CDR3 covers 15 residues. The V gene lost 8 bases and the J gene lost 0 bases, with 14 bases spanning the gap. The germline CDR1 and CDR2 sequences are SGHAT and FQNNGV. Here the CDR3 reads CASSGVTSSYNEQFF. In nucleotides, the CDR3 is TGTGCCAGCTCTGGGGTCACGTCCTCCTACAATGAGCAGTTCTTC.

This clonotype was counted only a few times. V is TRBV9 and J is TRBJ2-5, with D unresolved. V lost 2 bases and J lost 0, with 11 bases in between. CDR3 length: 15 residues. The germline V gene has CDR1 SGDLS and CDR2 YYNGEE. The CDR3 protein is CASSVGVGNQETQYF. The CDR3 coding sequence is TGTGCCAGCAGCGTTGGAGTGGGGAACCAAGAGACCCAGTACTTC.

This chain joins TRBV20-1 and TRBJ2-7; D might be TRBD2 (6 bases). This CDR3 spans 17 amino acids. Germline assignment: CDR1 DFQATT and CDR2 SNEGSKA (reference sequence). V lost 1 base and J lost 3, with 22 bases in between. The CDR3 DNA follows: TGCAGTGCTAGAGTTAGTGGCGGAGGGGAACCCTACTACGAGCAGTACTTC. It codes for CSARVSGGGEPYYEQYF.

This chain links TRBV12-3 or TRBV12-4 with TRBJ1-6; 7 positions match TRBD1. This CDR3 spans 14 amino acids. The trim removed 5 bases at V and 4 bases at J, leaving 2 bases unmatched. CDR3 loop: CASSPTGYNSPLHF. As DNA, the CDR3 is TGTGCCAGCAGTCCGACAGGGTATAATTCACCCCTCCACTTT.

The chain employs TRBV2 and TRBJ2-7; 7 nucleotides agree with TRBD1. V was pared by 6 bases and J by 3 bases, with 5 bases of the junction left unmatched. The CDR3 has 13 residues. Germline CDR1 and CDR2: SNHLY and FYNNEI. The CDR3 is CASRRDSNYEQYV. The CDR3 region has the DNA TGTGCCAGCAGGAGGGACAGTAACTACGAGCAGTACGTC.

This clonotype was picked up a small number of times. The gene calls are TRBV18 and TRBJ2-7; the D is unclear. Germline values: CDR1 KGHSH, CDR2 LQKENI. CDR3 length: 13 residues. The V gene lost 3 bases and the J gene lost 4 bases, with 10 bases spanning the gap. The CDR3 loop reads CASSPPSRYEQYF. The CDR3 region has the DNA TGTGCCAGCTCACCCCCCTCCCGGTACGAGCAGTACTTC.